This T cell receptor (beta chain) was profiled in a study of immune characterization of retroperitoneal liposarcoma. TCRdb re-analysed the PCR reads in MiXCR, keeping a single row per CDR3 protein. Of almost 2,500 distinct CDR3 sequences in the sample, roughly 50% are singletons; the top ten hold roughly 59%. V lost 7 bases to trimming and J lost 13 bases, with 14 bases between them. The CDR3 runs 11 residues. In germline, CDR1 is MNHNS, CDR2 SASEGT. The sample taken for sequencing was tumor tissue. The sequence derives from a female donor with retroperitoneal liposarcoma. The V and J genes are TRBV6-1 and TRBJ2-1, with a weak D call TRBD1 (7 bases). CDR3 region: CASTRGTAQFF. CDR3 bases: TGTGCCAGCACCCGCGGGACAGCTCAGTTCTTC.